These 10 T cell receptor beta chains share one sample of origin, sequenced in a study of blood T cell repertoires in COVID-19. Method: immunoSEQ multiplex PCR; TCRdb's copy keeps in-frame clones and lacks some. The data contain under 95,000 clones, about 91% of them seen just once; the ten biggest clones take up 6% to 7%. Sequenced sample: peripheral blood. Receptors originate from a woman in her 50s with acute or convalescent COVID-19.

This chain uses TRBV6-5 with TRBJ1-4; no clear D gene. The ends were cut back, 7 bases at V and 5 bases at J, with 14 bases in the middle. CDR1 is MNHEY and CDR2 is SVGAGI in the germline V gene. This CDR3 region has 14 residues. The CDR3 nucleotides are TGTGCCAGCACCCACGGTGAGGTAAATGAAAAACTGTTTTTT. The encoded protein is CASTHGEVNEKLFF.

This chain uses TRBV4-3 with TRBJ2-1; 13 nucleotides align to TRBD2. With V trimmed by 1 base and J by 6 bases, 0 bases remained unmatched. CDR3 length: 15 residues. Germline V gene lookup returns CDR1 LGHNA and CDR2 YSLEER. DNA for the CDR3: TGCGCCAGCAGCCAAGGGACTAGCGGGAGCAATGAGCAGTTCTTC. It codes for CASSQGTSGSNEQFF.

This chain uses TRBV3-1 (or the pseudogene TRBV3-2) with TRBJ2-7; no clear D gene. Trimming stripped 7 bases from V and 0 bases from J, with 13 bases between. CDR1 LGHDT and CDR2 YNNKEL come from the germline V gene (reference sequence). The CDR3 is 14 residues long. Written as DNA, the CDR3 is TGTGCCAGCACCCCGGGTATCAGCTCCTACGAGCAGTACTTC. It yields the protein CASTPGISSYEQYF.

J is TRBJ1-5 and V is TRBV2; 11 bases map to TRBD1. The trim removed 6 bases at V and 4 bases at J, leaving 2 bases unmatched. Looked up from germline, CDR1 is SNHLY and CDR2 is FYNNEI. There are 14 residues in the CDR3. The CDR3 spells CASSRDRGNQPQHF. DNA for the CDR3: TGTGCCAGCAGCCGGGACAGGGGGAATCAGCCCCAGCATTTT.

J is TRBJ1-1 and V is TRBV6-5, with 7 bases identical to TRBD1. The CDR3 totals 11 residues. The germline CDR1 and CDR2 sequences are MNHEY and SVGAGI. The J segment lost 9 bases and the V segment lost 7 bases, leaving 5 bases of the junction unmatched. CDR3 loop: CASKGQEQAFF. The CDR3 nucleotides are TGTGCCAGCAAAGGACAGGAACAAGCTTTCTTT.

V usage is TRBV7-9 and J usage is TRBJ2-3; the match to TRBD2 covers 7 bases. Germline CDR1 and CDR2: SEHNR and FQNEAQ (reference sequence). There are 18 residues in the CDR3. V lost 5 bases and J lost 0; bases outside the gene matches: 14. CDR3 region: CASSPYRRLAFSTDTQYF. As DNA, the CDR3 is TGTGCCAGCAGCCCTTACCGACGACTAGCCTTTAGCACAGATACGCAGTATTTT.

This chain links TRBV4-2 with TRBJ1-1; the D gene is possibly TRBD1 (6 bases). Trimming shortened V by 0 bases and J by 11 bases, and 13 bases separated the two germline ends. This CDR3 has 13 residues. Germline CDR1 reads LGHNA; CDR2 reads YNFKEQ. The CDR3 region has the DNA TGTGCCAGCAGCCAAGATCAGGGGTTTATGGCTTTCTTT. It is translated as CASSQDQGFMAFF.

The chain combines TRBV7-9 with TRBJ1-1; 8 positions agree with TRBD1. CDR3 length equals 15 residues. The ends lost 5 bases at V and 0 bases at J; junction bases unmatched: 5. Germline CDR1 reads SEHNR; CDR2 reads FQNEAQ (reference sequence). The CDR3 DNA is TGTGCCAGCAGCCGGACGGACAGGGTGAACACTGAAGCTTTCTTT. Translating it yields CASSRTDRVNTEAFF.

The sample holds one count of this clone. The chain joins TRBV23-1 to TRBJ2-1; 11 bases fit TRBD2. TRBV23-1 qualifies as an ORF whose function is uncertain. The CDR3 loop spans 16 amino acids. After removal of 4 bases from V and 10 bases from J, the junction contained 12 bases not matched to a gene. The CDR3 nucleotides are TGCGCCAGCAGTCTCACGACTAGCGGGGCCCAGGAGGAGCAGTTCTTC. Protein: CASSLTTSGAQEEQFF.

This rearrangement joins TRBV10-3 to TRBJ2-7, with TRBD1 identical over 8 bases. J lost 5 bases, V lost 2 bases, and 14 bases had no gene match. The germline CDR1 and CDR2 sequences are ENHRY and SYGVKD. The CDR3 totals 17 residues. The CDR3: CAISEKGPGQGDHEQYF. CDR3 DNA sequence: TGTGCCATCAGTGAGAAAGGCCCCGGACAGGGTGACCACGAGCAGTACTTC.